These 19 T cell receptor beta chains share one sample of origin, sequenced in a study of OX40 agonist ivuxolimab in advanced cancers. Method: immunoSEQ multiplex PCR; TCRdb's copy keeps in-frame clones and lacks some. The sample consists of approximately 79,000 clones, 80% to 95% of them appearing once. Sequencing used CD4+ or CD8+ T cells sorted from blood, obtained in a trial of the OX40 agonist ivuxolimab. The receptors stem from an adult with an advanced solid tumor such as melanoma, head and neck, liver or kidney cancer.

This chain links TRBV11-3 with TRBJ1-2; TRBD1 aligns across 12 bases. Looked up from germline, CDR1 is SGHNT and CDR2 is YENEEA. This CDR3 spans 19 amino acids. Losses at the gene ends were 6 bases for V and 4 bases for J; bases not matched to a gene: 18. This chain's CDR3 is CASSWMYPGQGAGLYGYTF. As DNA, the CDR3 is TGTGCCAGCAGTTGGATGTACCCGGGACAGGGGGCGGGCCTCTATGGCTACACCTTC. Drawing the rest from reference TRBV11-3 and TRBJ1-2, the complete variable domain is EAGVVQSPRYKIIEKKQPVAFWCNPISGHNTLYWYLQNLGQGPELLIRYENEEAVDDSQLPKDRFSAERLKGVDSTLKIQPAELGDSAVYLCASSWMYPGQGAGLYGYTFGSGTRLTVV.

The rearrangement joins TRBV11-2 to TRBJ2-1; 9 nucleotides match TRBD1. The CDR3 length is 16 residues. Germline V lookup: CDR1 SGHAT, CDR2 FQNNGV. Losses at the gene ends were 6 bases for V and 0 bases for J; bases not matched to a gene: 6. CDR3 sequence (DNA): TGTGCCAGCAGACTACAGGGGGCTGCCTCCTACAATGAGCAGTTCTTC. It specifies CASRLQGAASYNEQFF.

This chain connects TRBV9 to TRBJ2-3, with D unresolved. Trimming cost V 0 bases and J 6 bases, with 5 bases left between them. This CDR3 spans 12 amino acids. Germline values: CDR1 SGDLS, CDR2 YYNGEE. CDR3: CASSVVSDTQYF. The CDR3 nucleotides read TGTGCCAGCAGCGTAGTTTCTGATACGCAGTATTTT. The entire variable domain, with the rest obtained from reference TRBV9 and TRBJ2-3, is as follows: DSGVTQTPKHLITATGQRVTLRCSPRSGDLSVYWYQQSLDQGLQFLIQYYNGEERAKGNILERFSAQQFPDLHSELNLSSLELGDSALYFCASSVVSDTQYFGPGTRLTVL.

The V gene is TRBV27, the J gene TRBJ1-2, with unresolved D. With 6 bases removed from V and 7 bases from J, the gap between germline ends came to 15 bases. CDR1 is MNHEY, CDR2 SMNVEV, per germline (reference sequence). The CDR3 has 13 amino acids. The CDR3, as DNA: TGTGCCAGCAGCCCTGGGATGTTTCTTGGCTACACCTTC. As protein: CASSPGMFLGYTF.

The gene calls are TRBV4-1 and TRBJ2-6, with D possibly matching TRBD2 (7 bases). Trimming left V 1 base short and J 4 bases short, with 17 bases between. CDR3 length: 18 residues. The germline CDR1 and CDR2 sequences are MGHRA and YSYEKL. CDR3 in amino acids: CASSQGGGRHLGANVLTF. The CDR3 DNA reads TGCGCCAGCAGCCAAGGGGGGGGCCGACATTTAGGGGCCAACGTCCTGACTTTC.

CDR3: CASSYGGTNEQYF. Here the CDR3 DNA reads TGTGCCAGCAGTTACGGGGGGACCAACGAGCAGTACTTC. The chain carries TRBV27 and TRBJ2-7; 7 bases line up with TRBD2. Germline-derived CDR1 and CDR2 are MNHEY and SMNVEV (reference sequence). After removal of 4 bases from V and 5 bases from J, the junction contained 5 bases not matched to a gene. The CDR3 loop spans 13 amino acids.

The chain links TRBV30 to TRBJ2-3; the D is unclear. Trimming took off 5 bases at V and 6 bases at J, with 12 bases between the two ends. This CDR3 comprises 12 residues. Germline V gene sequence: CDR1 GTSNPN, CDR2 SVGIG (reference sequence). The CDR3 nucleotides are TGTGCCTGGGTGGCGCTGGCGGATACGCAGTATTTT. It specifies CAWVALADTQYF.

The rearrangement links TRBV5-1 to TRBJ1-3; D is undetermined. The CDR3 runs to 15 residues. The V end lost 4 bases, the J end lost 2 bases, and 13 bases lay between the germline ends. CDR1 is SGHRS and CDR2 is YFSETQ in the germline V gene. The CDR3 loop is CASSPARGAGNTIYF. CDR3 DNA sequence: TGCGCCAGCAGCCCGGCCCGGGGTGCTGGAAACACCATATATTTT. Filled out from reference TRBV5-1 and TRBJ1-3, the complete variable domain reads KAGVTQTPRYLIKTRGQQVTLSCSPISGHRSVSWYQQTPGQGLQFLFEYFSETQRNKGNFPGRFSGRQFSNSRSEMNVSTLELGDSALYLCASSPARGAGNTIYFGEGSWLTVV.

The rearrangement uses TRBV10-3 and TRBJ2-2; the match to TRBD1 covers 9 bases. Germline V CDR1 and CDR2: ENHRY, SYGVKD. V trimming: 1 base; J trimming: 0 bases; junction bases outside the gene matches: 6. The CDR3 contains 18 residues. CDR3 loop: CAISELTGGEANTGELFF. The CDR3 nucleotides read TGTGCCATCAGTGAGTTAACAGGGGGCGAAGCGAACACCGGGGAGCTGTTTTTT.

V and J are TRBV5-1 and TRBJ1-1; TRBD1 agrees at 10 bases. There are 16 residues in the CDR3. With V trimmed by 4 bases and J by 4 bases, 10 bases remained unmatched. Germline V gives CDR1 SGHRS, CDR2 YFSETQ. As DNA, the CDR3 is TGCGCCAGCAGCGGGAACCTGACAGGGGGCGGCACTGAAGCTTTCTTT. It translates to CASSGNLTGGGTEAFF.

V usage is TRBV9 and J usage is TRBJ2-2; D remains unclear. Trimming removed 2 bases at V and 3 bases at J, with 11 bases between. CDR1 SGDLS and CDR2 YYNGEE come from the germline V gene. The CDR3 length is 15 residues. The CDR3 here is CASSVDTSDTGELFF. Here the CDR3 DNA reads TGTGCCAGCAGCGTTGACACCTCCGACACCGGGGAGCTGTTTTTT.

This chain uses TRBV6-5 with TRBJ1-2; D uncertain. Trimming pared 6 bases from V and 0 bases from J, leaving 8 bases between. The germline V gene has CDR1 MNHEY and CDR2 SVGAGI. The CDR3 length is 13 residues. The DNA for the CDR3 is TGTGCCAGCAGCCCGGAGCCTAACTATGGCTACACCTTC. Encoded protein: CASSPEPNYGYTF.

The chain recombines TRBV30 with TRBJ2-3; TRBD2 matches 12 bases. The CDR3 has 20 amino acids. CDR1 and CDR2 (germline): GTSNPN, SVGIG (reference sequence). V was clipped by 0 bases and J by 3 bases; unmatched bases: 16. This CDR3 reads CAWSVDQTSGGVWSTDTQYF. The CDR3, as DNA: TGTGCCTGGAGTGTAGATCAGACTAGCGGGGGAGTCTGGTCGACAGATACGCAGTATTTT.

This clone appeared a single time. The chain employs TRBV29-1 and TRBJ2-5; D is unresolved. In germline, CDR1 is SQVTM, CDR2 ANQGSEA. Deletions cut 3 bases from V and 5 bases from J, with 4 bases between. CDR3 length: 10 residues. CDR3: CSVDVETQYF. In nucleotides, the CDR3 is TGCAGCGTTGACGTGGAGACCCAGTACTTC.

The V call is TRBV29-1, the J call TRBJ1-1; D ambiguous. The CDR3 is made up of 14 amino acids. The V end lost 1 base, the J end lost 2 bases, and 11 bases lay between the germline ends. CDR1 is SQVTM and CDR2 is ANQGSEA in the germline V gene. The CDR3 sequence: CSVEGRSGNTEAFF. The CDR3 region has the DNA TGCAGCGTTGAAGGTAGGAGCGGAAACACTGAAGCTTTCTTT. The variable domain in full, completed from reference TRBV29-1 and TRBJ1-1, reads SAVISQKPSRDICQRGTSLTIQCQVDSQVTMMFWYRQQPGQSLTLIATANQGSEATYESGFVIDKFPISRPNLTFSTLTVSNMSPEDSSIYLCSVEGRSGNTEAFFGQGTRLTVV.

This clone was picked up one time. The J gene is TRBJ1-2, the V gene TRBV4-2; no reliable D call. V shed 0 bases and J shed 1 base, with 15 bases lying between them. The CDR3 totals 17 residues. From germline, CDR1 is LGHNA and CDR2 YNFKEQ. The CDR3 here is CASSQDMRAVFNYGYTF. DNA for the CDR3: TGTGCCAGCAGCCAAGATATGAGGGCAGTGTTTAACTATGGCTACACCTTC.

The rearrangement uses TRBV7-9 and TRBJ2-7; no clear D. CDR3 length equals 10 residues. Per germline, CDR1 SEHNR and CDR2 FQNEAQ (reference sequence). Trimming shortened V by 1 base and J by 6 bases, and 1 base separated the two germline ends. The CDR3 spells CASSLGEQYF. CDR3 nucleotides: TGTGCCAGCAGCTTAGGCGAGCAGTACTTC.

This clone ranks as medium-sized. The rearrangement joins TRBV6-1 to TRBJ1-6; the D is unclear. Germline loops: CDR1 MNHNS, CDR2 SASEGT. V shed 2 bases and J shed 4 bases, with 0 bases lying between them. The CDR3 runs to 12 residues. CDR3 loop: CASSEYNSPLHF. The CDR3 nucleotides are TGTGCCAGCAGTGAATATAATTCACCCCTCCACTTT.

J is TRBJ2-6 and V is TRBV4-2; D remains ambiguous. Germline CDR1 and CDR2: LGHNA and YNFKEQ. The CDR3 has 16 residues. The ends were cut back, 8 bases at V and 0 bases at J, with 14 bases in the middle. The CDR3 region has the DNA TGTGCCAGCGTAGCAAGTCCCTACTCTGGGGCCAACGTCCTGACTTTC. This encodes CASVASPYSGANVLTF.